One and the same sample provided the 3 T cell receptor beta chains below, sequenced in a study of cytomegalovirus exposure and HLA in healthy donors (dated by TCRdb to the late 2010s). The library was generated by the immunoSEQ multiplex PCR assay. For the multiplex PCR, a mixture combining 60 forward primers for TCR Vbeta segments and 13 reverse primers for TCR Jbeta segments was used. TCRdb took this table from immuneACCESS and kept in-frame rearrangements with V and J called. Such tables lack part of the clones; where checked against another copy, unresolved V genes explain under half of the gap, and the rest is unexplained. Per the sample table, the count is 40,000 or so clones. The ten largest make up roughly 8% of the sample. Sequenced: PBMCs. These receptors originate from a male donor in good health and CMV-seronegative.

This chain uses TRBV7-7 with TRBJ2-1, with 14 bases identical to TRBD2. In germline, CDR1 is SSHAT, CDR2 FNYEAQ (reference sequence). The J segment lost 8 bases and the V segment lost 5 bases, leaving 8 bases of the junction unmatched. CDR3 length equals 16 residues. The CDR3 sequence is CASSPGLAGGVDEQFF. For the CDR3, the DNA is TGTGCCAGCAGCCCTGGACTAGCGGGAGGCGTGGATGAGCAGTTCTTC.

The CDR3 DNA sequence: TGTGCCAGAAGCCCTTCGGGTAAGGGCACAGATACGCAGTATTTT. This gives the protein CARSPSGKGTDTQYF. The rearrangement joins TRBV5-3 to TRBJ2-3; the D is unclear. TRBV5-3 is an ORF for which the function is uncertain. The CDR3 has 15 amino acids. Trimming left V 4 bases short and J 1 base short, with 13 bases between.

V usage is TRBV18 and J usage is TRBJ2-3; TRBD2 aligns across 15 bases. Germline V CDR1 and CDR2: KGHSH, LQKENI. The CDR3 has 17 amino acids. The J segment lost 2 bases and the V segment lost 5 bases, leaving 5 bases of the junction unmatched. The CDR3 loop reads CASSAGTSGRITDTQYF. The CDR3 DNA reads as TGTGCCAGCTCAGCCGGGACTAGCGGGAGGATCACAGATACGCAGTATTTT.